This TCR beta chain was found in a study of T cell repertoires in cytomegalovirus infection. Germline values: CDR1 KGHSH, CDR2 LQKENI. CDR3 length: 16 residues. Trimming took 3 bases from V and 3 from J, leaving 16 bases between them. From the reads, TCRdb called clonotypes with MiXCR, one entry per CDR3 protein. The table records hundreds of thousands of distinct CDR3 sequences, 31% of them present only once. There are a few counts of this clonotype. Its specificity is not known. The sequences come from cultured CD8+ T cells from PBMCs, collected from culture after CMV antigen stimulation. The chain carries TRBV18 and TRBJ2-3, with a tentative D call TRBD2 (6 bases). The receptor was derived from a human donor in good health (CMV status not recorded). Some clones in this sample may be carry-over from other donors' samples. CDR3 sequence (DNA): TGTGCCAGCTCACCCGACGAGGGCGGGGATACAGATACGCAGTATTTT. Protein: CASSPDEGGDTDTQYF.